What follows describes a single T cell receptor (beta chain). Its binding antigen is unknown. No much larger clone is present one base from it, and per-base qualities are unavailable. The immunoSEQ Assay, a bias-controlled multiplex PCR, was used to amplify TCRbeta CDR3 regions from genomic DNA. The source study handled its data this way. Within the assay, amplification of reference gene primers was used to estimate how many nucleated cells each sample contained. To quantify the absolute abundance of each unique TCRbeta CDR3 rearrangement, sequence reads were collapsed and filtered. Productive Simpson clonality was computed per sample as the square root of Simpson's diversity index over productive rearrangements. TCRdb carries this immuneACCESS record with in-frame sequences only. Its versions omit some clonotypes, under half of them owing to an unresolved V gene in the studies checked, with the rest unexplained. The V and J calls and clone size are taken from that table; D and trimming were inferred from the DNA. A total of approximately 76,000 clones appear in this sample, approximately 89% of them only once. Around 9% of the sample is in the top ten clones.

V lost 3 bases and J lost 6 bases, and the count of bases not matched to a germline gene is 8. Its CDR3 holds 17 amino acids, cysteine through phenylalanine. Only the CDR3 region is kept as DNA, spanning 51 bases read in frame from base 1. The germline V gene supplies CDR1 MDHEN and CDR2 SYDVKM. Each collaborating institution followed its own protocols to collect whole blood in K2EDTA tubes. For TCRbeta analysis, collaborators shipped samples as frozen whole blood, isolated PBMCs, or DNA extracted from either of those sample types. The data are from a study of blood T cell repertoires in COVID-19 (dated by TCRdb to about 2020). Context from the whole study: Samples from collaborators originated in the United States, Italy and Spain and spanned both the acute and convalescent phases of COVID-19. The material from the prospective study consisted of cDNA or gDNA derived from T cells, B-cell-depleted T cells, or PBMCs. Subjects who had been exposed to COVID-19, were actively infected with it, or had recovered from it provided the deeply sampled blood TCRbeta repertoires that made up the dataset. The repertoires were made available in a free public database intended to serve as a resource for research on the immune response to SARS-CoV-2. The samples were drawn from the first 160 participants of the ongoing ImmuneRACE study and from over 950 subjects provided by 6 global collaborators. Nearly every sample came with metadata listing a de-identified subject ID, COVID-19 status, age in years and sex. HLA class I and class II types, where available, came from metadata supplied by the sample provider rather than from assay-based typing. Results the study describes overall, beyond this receptor: The amount of clinical and demographic metadata varied by source and participant and was provided uncurated.

Here the chain combines TRBV28 and TRBJ1-4; 12 middle bases align to TRBD1. Specimen: peripheral blood. This TCR was recovered from a human donor in a cohort sampled during active COVID-19. The sequence in DNA is TGTGCCAGCAGTTTGTGGGGGACAGGGGGCTGGGATGAAAAACTGTTTTTT. This codes for CASSLWGTGGWDEKLFF.